A single sample is the source of the 22 T cell receptor beta chains below, sequenced in a study of shared clonotypes between healthy human individuals. The table came from immunoSEQ multiplex PCR; TCRdb's copy has only in-frame clones and leaves some out. The sample gives 2 million to 2.5 million clones, 85% to 95% of which show up once; around 0.38% is in the top ten. Sequenced: naive CD4+ T cells from PBMCs. The subset is: CD45RA+ positively selected. Source of these receptors: a young man in good health. Some clones in this sample may be carry-over from other donors' samples.

The rearrangement joins TRBV19 to TRBJ2-7; D possibly corresponds to TRBD2 (6 bases). Germline V gene lookup returns CDR1 LNHDA and CDR2 SQIVND (reference sequence). The CDR3 sequence is 15 residues long. Trimming shortened V by 3 bases and J by 2 bases, and 14 bases separated the two germline ends. The CDR3 here is CASSISLAFPYEQYF. CDR3 bases: TGTGCCAGTAGTATTTCCCTAGCGTTTCCCTACGAGCAGTACTTC.

The chain uses TRBV10-1 and TRBJ1-3; no definite D call. Trimming took 3 bases from V and 0 from J, leaving 12 bases between them. The germline V gene encodes CDR1 WNHNN and CDR2 SYGVQD (reference sequence). The CDR3 runs to 16 residues. The CDR3 loop reads CASSDQDLSSGNTIYF. The DNA for the CDR3 is TGCGCCAGCAGTGATCAGGATTTGAGCTCTGGAAACACCATATATTTT.

The V gene is TRBV7-2, the J gene TRBJ2-5, with a possible D match to TRBD2 (6 bases). V was cut by 1 base and J by 4 bases, with 13 bases left in between. The CDR3 consists of 15 residues. From germline, CDR1 is SGHTA and CDR2 FQGNSA. CDR3 sequence (DNA): TGTGCCAGCAGCTTAGAGGGCGGGAAAGGAGAGACCCAGTACTTC. As protein: CASSLEGGKGETQYF.

The V gene is TRBV28, the J gene TRBJ2-7; D uncertain. CDR3 size: 15 residues. The germline V gene has CDR1 MDHEN and CDR2 SYDVKM. Trimming left V 6 bases short and J 0 bases short, with 15 bases between. The CDR3 nucleotides are TGTGCCAGCAGCCCGAGCAGCCTCTCCTCCTACGAGCAGTACTTC. Translated, it gives CASSPSSLSSYEQYF.

CDR3 DNA: TGTGCCACCAGCAGAGGAGGGGCCAACGTCCTGACTTTC. It encodes CATSRGGANVLTF. V and J are TRBV15 and TRBJ2-6; no reliable D call. Germline V gives CDR1 LNHNV, CDR2 YYDKDF (reference sequence). The V end was cut by 1 base, the J end by 4 bases, with 2 bases between. This CDR3 spans 13 amino acids.

This clone was detected once. The rearrangement joins TRBV28 to TRBJ1-4; possibly TRBD1 for D (5 bases). This CDR3 comprises 13 residues. V lost 10 bases and J 0 bases, leaving 9 bases between the germline ends. The germline V gene has CDR1 MDHEN and CDR2 SYDVKM. The CDR3 loop reads CAILGATNEKLFF. The CDR3 DNA follows: TGTGCCATTCTGGGGGCAACTAATGAAAAACTGTTTTTT. The whole variable domain, remainder taken from reference TRBV28 and TRBJ1-4, is DVKVTQSSRYLVKRTGEKVFLECVQDMDHENMFWYRQDPGLGLRLIYFSYDVKMKEKGDIPEGYSVSREKKERFSLILESASTNQTSMYLCAILGATNEKLFFGSGTQLSVL.

The chain links TRBV28 to TRBJ1-5, with D possibly being TRBD1 (5 bases). The germline V gene encodes CDR1 MDHEN and CDR2 SYDVKM. The CDR3 is made up of 12 amino acids. The CDR3, as DNA: TGTGCGGGCAGGGCTCGGAATCAGCCCCAGCATTTT. Translating it yields CAGRARNQPQHF.

The rearrangement uses TRBV27 and TRBJ1-6; D possibly corresponds to TRBD1 (6 bases). Deletions cut 1 base from V and 5 bases from J, with 12 bases between. The CDR3 totals 16 residues. The germline V gene encodes CDR1 MNHEY and CDR2 SMNVEV (reference sequence). The CDR3 coding sequence is TGTGCCAGCAGTTTATTCGGGCGACAGGATAATTCACCCCTCCACTTT. It specifies CASSLFGRQDNSPLHF.

The V and J genes are TRBV29-1 and TRBJ2-5; D unclear. This CDR3 comprises 12 residues. Between the trimmed V and J ends, which lost 5 bases and 5 bases, there was a span of 12 bases. Germline V gene data show CDR1 as SQVTM and CDR2 as ANQGSEA. CDR3 coding DNA: TGCAGCGTTAGTACCGCCAGGGAGACCCAGTACTTC. It yields the protein CSVSTARETQYF.

The J gene is TRBJ1-5, the V gene TRBV6-1, with no clear D. The CDR3 consists of 15 residues. CDR1 and CDR2 (germline): MNHNS, SASEGT. V lost 5 bases to trimming and J lost 2 bases, with 13 bases between them. CDR3 protein: CASSPQPGGNQPQHF. CDR3 sequence (DNA): TGTGCCAGCAGTCCACAGCCTGGAGGCAATCAGCCCCAGCATTTT.

The chain links TRBV7-2 to TRBJ2-1, with D uncertain. From germline, CDR1 is SGHTA and CDR2 FQGNSA. The V and J ends lost 3 bases and 0 bases respectively, with 12 bases between them. The CDR3 totals 16 residues. The CDR3 is CASSFSFSGSYNEQFF. Here the CDR3 DNA reads TGTGCCAGCAGCTTCTCGTTCTCCGGCTCCTACAATGAGCAGTTCTTC. Full variable domain (remainder filled in from reference TRBV7-2 and TRBJ2-1): GAGVSQSPSNKVTEKGKDVELRCDPISGHTALYWYRQSLGQGLEFLIYFQGNSAPDKSGLPSDRFSAERTGGSVSTLTIQRTQQEDSAVYLCASSFSFSGSYNEQFFGPGTRLTVL.

This chain connects TRBV9 to TRBJ2-3; TRBD2 is a possible D gene (5 bases). Trimming took off 0 bases at V and 3 bases at J, with 11 bases between the two ends. The germline gives CDR1 SGDLS, CDR2 YYNGEE. The CDR3 runs to 15 residues. The CDR3 nucleotides read TGTGCCAGCAGCGTAGTCGTAGCGCCGACAGATACGCAGTATTTT. Protein product: CASSVVVAPTDTQYF.

This chain joins TRBV29-1 and TRBJ2-3; TRBD1 matches 8 bases. Germline CDR1 is SQVTM and CDR2 is ANQGSEA. The CDR3 sequence is 15 residues long. V lost 4 bases, J lost 4 bases, and 10 bases stayed unmatched. CDR3 sequence reads: CSVVSVRGQSDTQYF. CDR3 DNA sequence: TGCAGCGTTGTCTCCGTCAGGGGGCAGTCAGATACGCAGTATTTT.

V usage is TRBV28 and J usage is TRBJ2-7; D is unclear. With 5 bases removed from V and 4 bases from J, the gap between germline ends came to 12 bases. The germline V gene has CDR1 MDHEN and CDR2 SYDVKM. The CDR3 covers 13 residues. CDR3 sequence reads: CASSRPHEYEQYF. For the CDR3, the DNA is TGTGCCAGCAGTCGACCCCACGAGTACGAGCAGTACTTC.

This clone appeared a few times. V gene TRBV15 combines with J gene TRBJ2-7; TRBD1 matches at 10 bases. The J segment lost 2 bases and the V segment lost 1 base, leaving 8 bases of the junction unmatched. The CDR3 is 17 amino acids. Germline values: CDR1 LNHNV, CDR2 YYDKDF (reference sequence). CDR3 nucleotides: TGTGCCACCAGCAGAGGAGGACCCGGACAGGGGGCCTACGAGCAGTACTTC. Translating it yields CATSRGGPGQGAYEQYF.

The chain carries TRBV2 and TRBJ2-3; D is ambiguous. Germline CDR1 reads SNHLY; CDR2 reads FYNNEI. The CDR3 is made up of 14 amino acids. V lost 0 bases to trimming and J lost 4 bases, with 8 bases between them. DNA for the CDR3: TGTGCCAGCAGTGAAGCCCACCCCCCAGATACGCAGTATTTT. Protein: CASSEAHPPDTQYF.

This clone was counted between two and nine times. Other DNA sequences in this sample translate to the same CDR3. CDR3 nucleotide sequence: TGCAGTGCTGGGACTACCTACGAGCAGTACTTC. Translating gives CSAGTTYEQYF. The chain recombines TRBV20-1 with TRBJ2-7; 7 bases line up with TRBD2. J lost 2 bases, V lost 5 bases, and 0 bases had no gene match. The length of the CDR3 is 11 residues. Germline values: CDR1 DFQATT, CDR2 SNEGSKA (reference sequence).

The chain has TRBV28 and TRBJ1-3, with D uncertain. V lost 6 bases, J lost 4 bases, and 19 bases lay in between. CDR1 is MDHEN, CDR2 SYDVKM, per germline. This CDR3 contains 16 residues. The DNA for the CDR3 is TGTGCCAGCAGCCAAACCCGGACTGTAAAGGGAAACACCATATATTTT. Its protein product is CASSQTRTVKGNTIYF.

The V gene is TRBV27, the J gene TRBJ1-5; D perhaps matches TRBD1 (5 bases). From germline, CDR1 is MNHEY and CDR2 SMNVEV (reference sequence). The germline V and J ends were trimmed by 0 bases and 4 bases, with 10 bases remaining between them. This CDR3 spans 15 amino acids. The CDR3 protein is CASSLSWGGNQPQHF. CDR3 nucleotides: TGTGCCAGCAGTTTATCCTGGGGGGGAAATCAGCCCCAGCATTTT.

The rearrangement joins TRBV7-6 to TRBJ2-1, with D maybe TRBD2 (6 bases). Germline lookup yields CDR1 SGHVS and CDR2 FNYEAQ. This CDR3 region has 13 residues. V was pared by 6 bases and J by 10 bases, with 16 bases between. The CDR3 bases are TGTGCCAGCAGTTCCGGGACTCGGGGCGAGCAGTTCTTC. Protein sequence: CASSSGTRGEQFF.

The rearrangement links TRBV27 to TRBJ2-2; D call uncertain. With 5 bases removed from V and 2 bases from J, the gap between germline ends came to 12 bases. Germline lookup yields CDR1 MNHEY and CDR2 SMNVEV (reference sequence). The CDR3 extends over 15 amino acids. The CDR3 protein is CASSRVGTNTGELFF. The CDR3 nucleotides read TGTGCCAGCAGTAGAGTGGGAACCAACACCGGGGAGCTGTTTTTT.

The chain couples TRBV9 to TRBJ2-7; possible D gene TRBD2, 6 bases. The CDR3 loop spans 15 amino acids. Trimming left V 0 bases short and J 3 bases short, with 13 bases between. Germline-derived CDR1 and CDR2 are SGDLS and YYNGEE. As DNA, the CDR3 is TGTGCCAGCAGCGTAGGAGGAAGGAGGGGCTACGAGCAGTACTTC. Translating gives CASSVGGRRGYEQYF.